This TCR beta chain is from a study of beta chain features in type 1 diabetes. Whole-study findings and limits: Patients and controls would share equally any PCR tilt toward shorter templates. cDNA sequencing could over-represent cells with high TCR expression. A moderate, significant TCRB CDR3 shortening appeared in type 1 diabetes across four CD4+ subsets. The study left unresolved whether HLA type influences TCRB rearrangement.

Since all of the isolated RNA was reverse transcribed, expressed TCRB transcripts were what got sequenced. TCRdb's copy holds only in-frame clones and misses some; the assay was immunoSEQ multiplex PCR. The sample lists some 700,000 clones; about an eighth were seen once. For this clone: As yet, its antigen is unknown.

The germline gives CDR1 SGHVS, CDR2 FNYEAQ. The length of the CDR3 is 16 residues. The V and J ends lost 5 bases and 8 bases respectively, with 22 bases between them. The clonotype originates from a man between 18 and 29 years old with type 1 diabetes. Sequenced input: naive CD4+ T cells from blood. The chain has TRBV7-6 and TRBJ1-5, with a tentative D call TRBD1 (5 bases). In DNA form, the CDR3 reads TGTGCCAGCAGCCCTGGCGTTGGGGGAGAGAAGGAGCCCCAGCATTTT. Encoded protein: CASSPGVGGEKEPQHF.